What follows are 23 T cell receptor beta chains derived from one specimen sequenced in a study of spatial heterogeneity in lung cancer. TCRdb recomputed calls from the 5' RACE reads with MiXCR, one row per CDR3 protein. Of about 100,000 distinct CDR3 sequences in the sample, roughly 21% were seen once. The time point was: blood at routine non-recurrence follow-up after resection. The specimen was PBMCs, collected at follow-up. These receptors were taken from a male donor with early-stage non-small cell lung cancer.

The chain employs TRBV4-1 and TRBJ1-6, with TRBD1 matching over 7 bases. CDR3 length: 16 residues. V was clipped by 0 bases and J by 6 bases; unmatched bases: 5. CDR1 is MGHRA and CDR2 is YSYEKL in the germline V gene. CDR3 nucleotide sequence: TGCGCCAGCAGCCAAGAGCCGGGACAGTTTAATTCACCCCTCCACTTT. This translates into CASSQEPGQFNSPLHF.

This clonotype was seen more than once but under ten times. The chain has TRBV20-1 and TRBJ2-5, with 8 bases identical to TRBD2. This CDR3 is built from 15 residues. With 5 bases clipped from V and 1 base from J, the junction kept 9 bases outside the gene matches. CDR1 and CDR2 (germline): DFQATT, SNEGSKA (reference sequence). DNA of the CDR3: TGCAGTGCTGTTGGGTTGAGCGGGAGCCAAGAGACCCAGTACTTC. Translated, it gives CSAVGLSGSQETQYF.

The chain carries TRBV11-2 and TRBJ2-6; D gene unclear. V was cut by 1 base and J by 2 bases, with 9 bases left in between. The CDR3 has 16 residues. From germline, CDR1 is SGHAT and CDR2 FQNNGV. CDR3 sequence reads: CASSLGAGAGANVLTF. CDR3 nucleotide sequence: TGTGCCAGCAGCTTAGGGGCTGGGGCTGGGGCCAACGTCCTGACTTTC. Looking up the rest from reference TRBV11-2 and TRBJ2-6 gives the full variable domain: EAGVAQSPRYKIIEKRQSVAFWCNPISGHATLYWYQQILGQGPKLLIQFQNNGVVDDSQLPKDRFSAERLKGVDSTLKIQPAKLEDSAVYLCASSLGAGAGANVLTFGAGSRLTVL.

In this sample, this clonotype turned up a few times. The CDR3 region has the DNA TGTGCCAGCAGCTCCGGGACGGTTGATCAGCCCCAGCATTTT. Protein: CASSSGTVDQPQHF. The rearrangement links TRBV7-2 to TRBJ1-5; tentatively, D is TRBD1 (5 bases). Per the germline V gene, CDR1 is SGHTA and CDR2 is FQGNSA. The CDR3 is 14 amino acids. The V and J ends lost 4 bases and 5 bases respectively, with 12 bases between them. The full variable domain, completed using reference TRBV7-2 and TRBJ1-5, is GAGVSQSPSNKVTEKGKDVELRCDPISGHTALYWYRQSLGQGLEFLIYFQGNSAPDKSGLPSDRFSAERTGGSVSTLTIQRTQQEDSAVYLCASSSGTVDQPQHFGDGTRLSIL.

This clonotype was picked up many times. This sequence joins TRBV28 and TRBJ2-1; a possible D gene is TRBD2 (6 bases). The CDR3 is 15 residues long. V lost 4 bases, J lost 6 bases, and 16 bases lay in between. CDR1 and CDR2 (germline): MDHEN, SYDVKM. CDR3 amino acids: CASSSTRIGGNEQFF. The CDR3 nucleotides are TGTGCCAGCAGTTCGACTAGAATAGGAGGCAATGAGCAGTTCTTC.

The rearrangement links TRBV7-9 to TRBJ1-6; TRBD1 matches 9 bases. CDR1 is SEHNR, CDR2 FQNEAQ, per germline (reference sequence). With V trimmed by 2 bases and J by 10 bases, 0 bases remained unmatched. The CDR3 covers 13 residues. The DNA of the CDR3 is TGTGCCAGCAGCTTAACAGGGGGCTCACCCCTCCACTTT. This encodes CASSLTGGSPLHF.

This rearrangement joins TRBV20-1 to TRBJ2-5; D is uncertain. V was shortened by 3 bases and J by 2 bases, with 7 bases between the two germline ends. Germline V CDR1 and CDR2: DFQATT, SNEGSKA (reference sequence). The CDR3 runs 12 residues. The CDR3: CSASRQQETQYF. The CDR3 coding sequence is TGCAGTGCTAGCCGGCAGCAAGAGACCCAGTACTTC.

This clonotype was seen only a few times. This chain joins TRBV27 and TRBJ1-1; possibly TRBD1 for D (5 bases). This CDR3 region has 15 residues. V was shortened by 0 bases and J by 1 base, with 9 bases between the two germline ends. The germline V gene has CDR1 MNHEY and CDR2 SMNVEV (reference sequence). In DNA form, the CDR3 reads TGTGCCAGCAGTTTATCGGCAGGGACGAACACTGAAGCTTTCTTT. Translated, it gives CASSLSAGTNTEAFF.

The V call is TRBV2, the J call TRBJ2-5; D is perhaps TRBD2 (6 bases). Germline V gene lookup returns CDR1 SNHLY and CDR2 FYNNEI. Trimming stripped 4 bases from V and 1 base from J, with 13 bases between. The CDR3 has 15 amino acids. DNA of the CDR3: TGTGCCAGCAGTGGGAATCGCGGGGCCCAAGAGACCCAGTACTTC. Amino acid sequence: CASSGNRGAQETQYF.

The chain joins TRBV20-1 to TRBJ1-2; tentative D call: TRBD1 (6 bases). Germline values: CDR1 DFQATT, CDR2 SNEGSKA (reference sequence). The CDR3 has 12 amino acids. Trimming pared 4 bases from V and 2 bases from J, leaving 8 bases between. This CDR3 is CSATGQNYGYTF. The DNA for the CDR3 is TGCAGTGCTACTGGACAGAACTATGGCTACACCTTC.

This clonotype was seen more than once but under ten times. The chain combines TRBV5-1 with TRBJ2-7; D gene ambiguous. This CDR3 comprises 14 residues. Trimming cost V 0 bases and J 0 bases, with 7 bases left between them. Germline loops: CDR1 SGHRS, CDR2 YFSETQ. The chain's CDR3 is CASSLEIASYEQYF. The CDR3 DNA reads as TGCGCCAGCAGCTTGGAAATCGCCTCCTACGAGCAGTACTTC.

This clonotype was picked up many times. The CDR3 reads CASSEGGPTEAFF. For the CDR3, the DNA is TGTGCCAGCAGTGAAGGAGGGCCCACTGAAGCTTTCTTT. The chain uses TRBV2 and TRBJ1-1; D gene ambiguous. Looked up from germline, CDR1 is SNHLY and CDR2 is FYNNEI. Trimming removed 1 base from V and 4 bases from J, with 7 bases in between. The CDR3 has 13 residues.

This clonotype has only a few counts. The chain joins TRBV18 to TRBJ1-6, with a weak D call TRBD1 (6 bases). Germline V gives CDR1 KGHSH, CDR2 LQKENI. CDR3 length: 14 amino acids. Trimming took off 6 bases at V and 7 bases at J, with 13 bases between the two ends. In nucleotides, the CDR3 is TGTGCCAGCTCCTCCGACAGGCAAAATTCACCCCTCCACTTT. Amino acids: CASSSDRQNSPLHF.

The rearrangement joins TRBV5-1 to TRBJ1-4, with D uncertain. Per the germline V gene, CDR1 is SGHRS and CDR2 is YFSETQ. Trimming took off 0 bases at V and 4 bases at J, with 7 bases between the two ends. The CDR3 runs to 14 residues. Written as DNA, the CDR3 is TGCGCCAGCAGCTTGGTCAGCCTTAATGAAAAACTGTTTTTT. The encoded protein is CASSLVSLNEKLFF.

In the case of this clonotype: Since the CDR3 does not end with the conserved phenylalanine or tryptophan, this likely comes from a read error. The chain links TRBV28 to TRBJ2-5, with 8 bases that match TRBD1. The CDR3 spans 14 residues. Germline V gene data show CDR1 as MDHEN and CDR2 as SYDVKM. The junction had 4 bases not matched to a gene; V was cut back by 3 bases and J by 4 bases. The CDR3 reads CASSLDDRGETQYY. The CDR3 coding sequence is TGTGCCAGCAGTTTGGACGACAGGGGAGAGACCCAGTACTAC.

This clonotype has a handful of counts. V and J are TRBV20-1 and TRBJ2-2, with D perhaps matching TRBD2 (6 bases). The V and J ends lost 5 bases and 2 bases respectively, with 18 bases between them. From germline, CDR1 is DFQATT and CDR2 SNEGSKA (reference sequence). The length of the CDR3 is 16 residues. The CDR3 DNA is TGCAGTGCTCGCCCCTCCCTAGCGATAAACACCGGGGAGCTGTTTTTT. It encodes CSARPSLAINTGELFF.

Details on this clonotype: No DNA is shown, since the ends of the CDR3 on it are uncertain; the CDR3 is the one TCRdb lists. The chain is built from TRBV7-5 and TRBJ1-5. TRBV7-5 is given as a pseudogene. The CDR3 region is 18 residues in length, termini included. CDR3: CISVSEALVVGGNQPQHF.

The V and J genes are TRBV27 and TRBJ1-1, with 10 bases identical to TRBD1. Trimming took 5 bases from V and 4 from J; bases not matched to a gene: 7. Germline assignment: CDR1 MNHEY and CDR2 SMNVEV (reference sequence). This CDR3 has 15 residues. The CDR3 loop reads CASSVRTGGATEAFF. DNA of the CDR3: TGTGCCAGCAGTGTAAGGACAGGGGGTGCCACTGAAGCTTTCTTT.

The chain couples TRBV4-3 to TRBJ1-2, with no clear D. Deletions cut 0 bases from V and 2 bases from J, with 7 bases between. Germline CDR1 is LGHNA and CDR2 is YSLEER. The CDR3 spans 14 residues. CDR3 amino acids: CASSQDTSNYGYTF. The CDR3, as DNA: TGCGCCAGCAGCCAAGATACCTCGAACTATGGCTACACCTTC.

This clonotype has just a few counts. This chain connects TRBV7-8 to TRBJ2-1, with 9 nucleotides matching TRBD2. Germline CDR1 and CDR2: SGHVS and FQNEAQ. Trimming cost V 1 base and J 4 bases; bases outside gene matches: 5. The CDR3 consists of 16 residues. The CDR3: CASSLDGSGSYNEQFF. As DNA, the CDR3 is TGTGCCAGCAGCTTAGACGGTAGCGGGAGTTACAATGAGCAGTTCTTC. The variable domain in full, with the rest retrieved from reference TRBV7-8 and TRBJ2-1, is GAGVSQSPRYKVAKRGQDVALRCDPISGHVSLFWYQQALGQGPEFLTYFQNEAQLDKSGLPSDRFFAERPEGSVSTLKIQRTQQEDSAVYLCASSLDGSGSYNEQFFGPGTRLTVL.

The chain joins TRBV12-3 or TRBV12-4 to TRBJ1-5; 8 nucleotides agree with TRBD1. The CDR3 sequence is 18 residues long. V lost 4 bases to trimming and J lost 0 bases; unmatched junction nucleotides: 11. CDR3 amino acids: CASSSERQGRYSNQPQHF. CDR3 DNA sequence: TGTGCCAGCAGTTCGGAAAGACAGGGGAGATATAGCAATCAGCCCCAGCATTTT.

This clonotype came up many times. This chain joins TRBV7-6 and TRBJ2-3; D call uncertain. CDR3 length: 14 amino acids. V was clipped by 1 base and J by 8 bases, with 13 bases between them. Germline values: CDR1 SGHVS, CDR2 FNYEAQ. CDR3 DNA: TGTGCCAGCAGCTTAGGTGACATAGGTCGTACGCAGTATTTT. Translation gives CASSLGDIGRTQYF.

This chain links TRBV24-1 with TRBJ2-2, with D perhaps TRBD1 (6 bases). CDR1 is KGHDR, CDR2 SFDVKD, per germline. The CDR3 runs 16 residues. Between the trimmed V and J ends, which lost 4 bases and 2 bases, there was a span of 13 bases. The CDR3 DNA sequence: TGTGCCACCAGTGACCGCAGGGGCGGCAACACCGGGGAGCTGTTTTTT. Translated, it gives CATSDRRGGNTGELFF.